This TCR beta chain comes out of a study of sequential checkpoint blockade in melanoma. Germline V gives CDR1 SGDLS, CDR2 YYNGEE. CDR3 length equals 15 residues. V was pared by 5 bases and J by 9 bases, with 18 bases between. Sample treatment: randomized to nivolumab then ipilimumab (arm A) or the reverse (arm B). DNA-damaging chemotherapy had not been given to any patient beforehand. Live CD3+CD8+ CD19− CD56− cells were sorted from PBMCs. The protocol was immunoSEQ multiplex PCR, while the TCRdb copy is restricted to in-frame clones and leaves out a portion. This sample carries some 26,000 clones, 75% to 80% of them seen once, and the ten largest clones take 22%.

J is TRBJ1-6 and V is TRBV9, with D possibly TRBD1 on 6 matching bases. This clonotype originated in a human donor with melanoma. Sequenced here: CD8+ T cells sorted from blood (inferred from file names), sampled from a patient given nivolumab and ipilimumab in sequence. The DNA for the CDR3 is TGTGCCAGCAGTCGACTTGAGACAGGTAGTTCACCCCTCCACTTT. Translating gives CASSRLETGSSPLHF.